This T cell receptor beta chain comes out of a study of blood T cell repertoires in COVID-19. The overall study: The cDNA or gDNA used as material had been derived from T cells, B-cell-depleted T cells, or PBMCs.

Per the authors' pipeline: Reference gene primer amplification in the assay estimated nucleated cell counts. Assay: immunoSEQ multiplex PCR; the TCRdb copy retains only in-frame clones and omits some. V and J calls and clone size are given by that table; D and trimming were obtained from the DNA. The sample includes 60,000 or so clones, roughly 79% seen only once; the top ten take over 4%. Germline-derived CDR1 and CDR2 are SEHNR and FQNEAQ (reference sequence). The CDR3 consists of 18 residues. The V gene end was trimmed by 4 bases and the J gene end by 4 bases; junction bases not matched to a gene: 9.

This TCR was recovered from a human donor in a cohort sampled during active COVID-19. The chain combines TRBV7-9 with TRBJ2-1; TRBD2 matches at 14 bases. Material: peripheral blood. The CDR3 sequence is CASSSPGTSGSSYNEQFF. The CDR3 region has the DNA TGTGCCAGCAGCTCGCCGGGGACTAGCGGGAGCAGTTACAATGAGCAGTTCTTC.